This T cell receptor (beta chain) was documented in a study of Ad26.COV2.S vaccination and SARS-CoV-2 variants. Regarding the study as a whole: Possibly, TCR breadth and depth analyses underestimated total T cell responses.

Only in-frame clones appear in the TCRdb table, and some are missing; sequencing was by immunoSEQ multiplex PCR. Altogether some 520,000 clones are present, roughly 85% being singletons, with the ten largest covering around 13%. V shed 4 bases and J shed 1 base, with 14 bases lying between them. The CDR3 spans 15 residues. CDR1 and CDR2 from the germline V gene are MNHEY and SMNVEV (reference sequence). The treatment: around 19 received Ad26.COV2.S at low or high dose, single or two shots; roughly 5 received placebo; per-sample allocation not given. Specimens were obtained on day 63 following the first vaccine or placebo injection. Ad26.COV2.S expressed prefusion-stabilized spike from the original Wuhan strain. Notes on this clone: Its specificity is not known.

Source: peripheral blood, taken in a trial of Ad26.COV2.S vaccine versus placebo. The chain employs TRBV27 and TRBJ2-7; weak D call: TRBD2 (7 bases). This sequence was found in a person between 18 and 60 years old who received the Ad26.COV2.S COVID-19 vaccine or a placebo. The CDR3 spells CASSSGGQGSYEQYF. In DNA form, the CDR3 reads TGTGCCAGCAGTTCGGGGGGCCAGGGTTCCTACGAGCAGTACTTC.